The rows below give T cell receptor beta chains drawn from one sample of a study of blood T cell repertoires in COVID-19. Some clones are missing from TCRdb's copy, which holds only in-frame ones; the method was immunoSEQ multiplex PCR. The sample contains around 290,000 clones, approximately 92% of which appear only once. The sequencing input was PBMCs or T cells enriched from blood (not recorded which). These receptor sequences come from a woman in her 30s who had recovered from COVID-19. CDR3s include the opening cysteine and the closing phenylalanine or tryptophan. A D gene is named only where the DNA matches it firmly. Rows may omit the clone size; those that give it use once, few, many or a size class.

D gene | J gene | CDR3 length | clone size | V gene | CDR3 protein | CDR3 DNA
TRBD1 | TRBJ2-7 | 20 | . | TRBV24-1 | CATSDLSGTGGGWGRYEQYF | TGTGCCACCAGTGATCTGTCCGGGACAGGGGGCGGCTGGGGGAGGTACGAGCAGTACTTC
. | TRBJ2-6 | 15 | . | TRBV11-1 | CASSFSGSGANVLTF | TGTGCCAGCAGCTTTTCAGGCTCTGGGGCCAACGTCCTGACTTTC
TRBD1 | TRBJ2-3 | 15 | . | TRBV4-2 | CASSQGTGRGDTQYF | TGTGCCAGCAGCCAAGGGACAGGTAGGGGAGATACGCAGTATTTT
TRBD1 | TRBJ2-3 | 16 | . | TRBV11-3 | CASSSQRTGSTDTQYF | TGTGCCAGCAGCTCGCAACGGACAGGGAGCACAGATACGCAGTATTTT
. | TRBJ2-7 | 14 | . | TRBV28 | CASSPTLGLDEQYF | TGTGCCAGCAGTCCAACTTTGGGACTGGACGAGCAGTACTTC
TRBD1 | TRBJ1-4 | 17 | . | TRBV7-9 | CASSPGTGVLTNEKLFF | TGTGCCAGCAGCCCCGGGACAGGGGTACTAACTAATGAAAAACTGTTTTTT
TRBD2 | TRBJ2-1 | 15 | once | TRBV19 | CASRGPGLPYNEQFF | TGTGCCAGTAGAGGACCGGGACTACCATACAATGAGCAGTTCTTC
TRBD1 | TRBJ2-5 | 15 | . | TRBV14 | CASSQVHRGRQTQYF | TGTGCCAGCAGCCAGGTCCACAGGGGGCGACAGACCCAGTACTTC
TRBD1 | TRBJ2-5 | 15 | . | TRBV7-8 | CASTITIDRGETQYF | TGTGCCAGCACCATTACGATCGACAGGGGGGAGACCCAGTACTTC
TRBD2 | TRBJ2-7 | 14 | . | TRBV2 | CASSQTSGSYEQYF | TGTGCCAGCAGCCAGACTAGCGGGAGTTACGAGCAGTACTTC
. | TRBJ2-1 | 12 | . | TRBV6-5 | CASSSPRVEQFF | TGTGCCAGCAGTTCCCCAAGAGTAGAGCAGTTCTTC
TRBD2 | TRBJ2-5 | 16 | once | TRBV15 | CATSRARTRDGETQYF | TGTGCCACCAGCAGAGCCCGGACTAGAGATGGAGAGACCCAGTACTTC
TRBD1 | TRBJ2-7 | 15 | . | TRBV28 | CASSPGTGGSYEQYF | TGTGCCAGCAGTCCCGGGACAGGGGGCTCCTACGAGCAGTACTTC
TRBD2 | TRBJ2-7 | 13 | . | TRBV28 | CASSFSGSGEQYF | TGTGCCAGCAGTTTTAGCGGGAGTGGCGAGCAGTACTTC
TRBD2 | TRBJ2-1 | 15 | . | TRBV7-2 | CASSLGGLGYNEQFF | TGTGCCAGCAGCTTAGGAGGACTAGGGTACAATGAGCAGTTCTTC
TRBD1 | TRBJ2-5 | 13 | few | TRBV28 | CASISRGRETQYF | TGTGCCAGCATCTCCAGGGGGCGAGAGACCCAGTACTTC
TRBD2 | TRBJ2-1 | 16 | . | TRBV27 | CASSLSTSGRFHEQFF | TGTGCCAGCAGTCTTTCGACTAGCGGGAGGTTCCATGAGCAGTTCTTC
. | TRBJ1-6 | 12 | . | TRBV7-9 | CASSSFPEPLHF | TGTGCCAGCAGCTCGTTCCCGGAGCCCCTCCACTTT
. | TRBJ2-7 | 13 | . | TRBV6-5 | CASRRGSRYEQYF | TGTGCCAGTAGACGGGGGAGTAGATACGAGCAGTACTTC
. | TRBJ2-5 | 14 | few | TRBV10-1 | CASSVGGPSETQYF | TGCGCCAGCAGTGTCGGGGGGCCCTCGGAGACCCAGTACTTC
. | TRBJ2-1 | 14 | . | TRBV7-2 | CASSLARGSNEQFF | TGTGCCAGCAGCTTAGCCAGGGGTAGCAATGAGCAGTTCTTC
. | TRBJ2-1 | 16 | . | TRBV10-3 | CAISESLAESYNEQFF | TGTGCCATCAGTGAGTCATTGGCGGAGTCCTACAATGAGCAATTCTTC
. | TRBJ1-4 | 15 | . | TRBV5-6 | CASSLGLAGNEKLFF | TGTGCCAGCAGCTTGGGGCTCGCGGGTAATGAAAAACTGTTTTTT
. | TRBJ1-4 | 16 | . | TRBV7-8 | CASSPLGRGGEEKLFF | TGTGCCAGCAGCCCACTTGGTAGGGGGGGCGAGGAAAAACTGTTTTTT
. | TRBJ1-4 | 15 | few | TRBV15 | CATSQGMVTNEKLFF | TGTGCCACCAGCCAGGGGATGGTAACTAATGAAAAACTGTTTTTT
. | TRBJ1-5 | 15 | . | TRBV6-1 | CASSEALGRGQPQHF | TGTGCCAGCAGTGAAGCGCTAGGCAGGGGTCAGCCCCAGCATTTT
TRBD1 | TRBJ2-7 | 13 | . | TRBV12-3/TRBV12-4 | CASRLNRGPEQYF | TGTGCCAGCAGATTGAACAGGGGGCCCGAGCAGTACTTC
TRBD2 | TRBJ2-1 | 16 | . | TRBV19 | CASSIVRGGPKNEQFF | TGTGCCAGTAGTATAGTTCGGGGAGGGCCGAAGAATGAGCAGTTCTTC
TRBD1 | TRBJ2-4 | 16 | once | TRBV27 | CASSGKQGAAKNIQYF | TGTGCCAGCAGTGGGAAACAGGGGGCAGCCAAAAACATTCAGTACTTC